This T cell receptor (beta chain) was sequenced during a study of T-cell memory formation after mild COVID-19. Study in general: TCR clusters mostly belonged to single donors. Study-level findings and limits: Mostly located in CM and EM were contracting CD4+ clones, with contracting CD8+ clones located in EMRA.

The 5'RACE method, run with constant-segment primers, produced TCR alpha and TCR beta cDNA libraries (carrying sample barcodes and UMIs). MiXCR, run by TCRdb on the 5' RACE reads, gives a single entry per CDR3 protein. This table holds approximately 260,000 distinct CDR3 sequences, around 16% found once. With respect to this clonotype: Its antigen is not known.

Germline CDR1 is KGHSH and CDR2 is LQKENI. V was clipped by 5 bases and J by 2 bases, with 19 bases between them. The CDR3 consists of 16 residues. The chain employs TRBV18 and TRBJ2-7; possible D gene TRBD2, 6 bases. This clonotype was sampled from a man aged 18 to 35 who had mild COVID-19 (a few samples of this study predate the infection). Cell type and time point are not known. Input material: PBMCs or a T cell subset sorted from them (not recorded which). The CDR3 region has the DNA TGTGCCAGCTCAGCCTCATCTAGCGCGACGACCTACGAGCAGTACGTC. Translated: CASSASSSATTYEQYV.